This T cell receptor (beta chain) was found in a study of cytomegalovirus exposure and HLA in healthy donors. On the study more broadly: An analysis done earlier identified about 120 million unique TCR beta sequences from approximately 170 million T cells.

On this clone itself: Its matching antigen is unknown.

Overall study findings and caveats: Presence/absence analyses treated sequencing depth as roughly uniform across donors. CMV serostatus stood as the only immune exposure information on hand. For most TCR beta V segments, an earlier analysis put the productive rate at about 87% or about 30% of the time.

It was with 60 Vbeta and 13 Jbeta primers that the PCR ran. Only in-frame clones appear in the TCRdb table, and some are missing; sequencing was by immunoSEQ multiplex PCR. The data contain approximately 130,000 clones, roughly 60% of them singletons. Specimen: PBMCs. This receptor was taken from a woman aged 40 to 50 in good health and CMV-seronegative.

This CDR3 is CASSGEEGLVSPLHF. CDR3 nucleotides: TGTGCCAGCAGTGGGGAGGAGGGGTTAGTTTCACCCCTCCACTTT. V gene TRBV2 combines with J gene TRBJ1-6, with D possibly being TRBD1 (5 bases). This CDR3 is 15 amino acids long. The V gene lost 4 bases and the J gene lost 9 bases, with 16 bases spanning the gap. Germline CDR1 is SNHLY and CDR2 is FYNNEI.